This T cell receptor (beta chain) derives from a study of blood T cells in healthy people across ages. This clonotype was counted only a few times. A second PCR of about 7 to 12 cycles used a sample-barcoded 5' primer and a J-beta primer mix. MiXCR, run by TCRdb on the 5' RACE reads, gives a single entry per CDR3 protein. Among 780,000 or so distinct CDR3 sequences listed, around 50% were seen once. The source is a middle-aged man in good health. Sequenced: blood.

The CDR3 DNA reads TGTGCCAGCAGCCCCCGTTGGCAGGGGGCTACCTACGAGCAGTACTTC. Translated: CASSPRWQGATYEQYF. The chain employs TRBV9 and TRBJ2-7; 8 bases are a match to TRBD1. The V gene end was trimmed by 4 bases and the J gene end by 2 bases; junction bases not matched to a gene: 11. The CDR3 length is 16 residues. Germline V gives CDR1 SGDLS, CDR2 YYNGEE.